The clone carrying this T cell receptor (beta chain) has only a few counts. The antigen is not known. The data originate from a study of cytomegalovirus exposure and HLA in healthy donors. About the research overall: An early data release held 70 million to 90 million unique TCRs from HLA-typed donors.

The PCR used 60 Vbeta and 13 Jbeta primers. The assay was immunoSEQ multiplex PCR, and TCRdb's table has in-frame clones only and misses some. The sample consists of 110,000 to 150,000 clones, more than 9.5% of them appearing once. The V and J ends lost 4 bases and 3 bases respectively, with 16 bases between them. The CDR3 consists of 16 residues. CDR1 is SGDLS and CDR2 is YYNGEE in the germline V gene. General study findings and limits: Analysis was carried out at a later point, and it linked a missense DCLRE1C variant to TCR beta V- and J-gene trimming. Certain sequence variants were highly shared and formed a cluster, and this cluster was likely a sequencing artifact.

The chain recombines TRBV9 with TRBJ1-4; TRBD1 might be the D (5 bases). The sample was PBMCs. This sequence originates from a man aged 45-65 years in good health and CMV-seronegative. CDR3 in amino acids: CASSPGRRGSNEKLFF. The CDR3 DNA reads as TGTGCCAGCAGCCCCGGGCGCCGGGGGTCTAATGAAAAACTGTTTTTT.